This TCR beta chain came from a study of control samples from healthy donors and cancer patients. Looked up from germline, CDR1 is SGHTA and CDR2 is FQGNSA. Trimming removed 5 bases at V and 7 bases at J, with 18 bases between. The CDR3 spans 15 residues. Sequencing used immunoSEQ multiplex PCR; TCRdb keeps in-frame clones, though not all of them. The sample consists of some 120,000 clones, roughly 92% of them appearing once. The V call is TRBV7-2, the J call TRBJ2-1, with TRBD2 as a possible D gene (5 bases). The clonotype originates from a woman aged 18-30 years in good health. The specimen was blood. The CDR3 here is CASSRDSASNNEQFF. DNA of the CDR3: TGTGCCAGCAGCCGTGACTCGGCTAGCAATAATGAGCAGTTCTTC.